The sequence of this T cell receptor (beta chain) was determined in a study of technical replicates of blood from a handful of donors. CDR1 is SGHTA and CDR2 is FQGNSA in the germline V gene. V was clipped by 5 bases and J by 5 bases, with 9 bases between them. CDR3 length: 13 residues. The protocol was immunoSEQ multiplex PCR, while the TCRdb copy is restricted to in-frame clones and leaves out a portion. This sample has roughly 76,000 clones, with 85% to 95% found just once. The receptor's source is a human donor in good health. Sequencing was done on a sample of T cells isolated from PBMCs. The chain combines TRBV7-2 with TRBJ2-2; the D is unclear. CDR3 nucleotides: TGTGCCAGCAGCCTAACGCGGACCGGGGAGCTGTTTTTT. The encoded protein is CASSLTRTGELFF.